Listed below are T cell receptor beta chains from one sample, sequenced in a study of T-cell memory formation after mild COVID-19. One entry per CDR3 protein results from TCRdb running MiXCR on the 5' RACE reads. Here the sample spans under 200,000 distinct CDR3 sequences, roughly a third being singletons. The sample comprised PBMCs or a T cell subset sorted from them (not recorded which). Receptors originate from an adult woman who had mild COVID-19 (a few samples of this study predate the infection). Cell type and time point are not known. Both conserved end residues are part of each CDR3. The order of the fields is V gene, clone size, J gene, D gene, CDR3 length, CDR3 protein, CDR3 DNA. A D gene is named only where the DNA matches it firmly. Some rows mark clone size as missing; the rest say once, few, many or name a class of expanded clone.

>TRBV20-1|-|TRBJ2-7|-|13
CSVRDGGLYEQYF
TGCAGTGTGCGGGATGGTGGGCTCTACGAGCAGTACTTC
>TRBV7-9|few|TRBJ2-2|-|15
CASSPRNRNTGELFF
TGTGCCAGCAGCCCTAGGAACAGGAACACCGGGGAGCTGTTTTTT
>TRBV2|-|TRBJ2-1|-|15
CASSRIAVGDNEQFF
TGTGCCAGCAGTAGGATAGCGGTGGGGGACAATGAGCAGTTCTTC
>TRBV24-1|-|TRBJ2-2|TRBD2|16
CATSDLAGGPTGELFF
TGTGCCACCAGTGATTTAGCGGGAGGGCCAACCGGGGAGCTGTTTTTT
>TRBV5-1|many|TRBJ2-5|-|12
CASSPTQETQYF
TGCGCCAGCAGCCCGACCCAAGAGACCCAGTACTTC
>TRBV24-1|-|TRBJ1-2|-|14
CATSDGGRNYGYTF
TGTGCCACCAGTGATGGGGGGCGCAACTATGGCTACACCTTC
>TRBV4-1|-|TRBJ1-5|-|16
CASSQSPGLGNQPQHF
TGCGCCAGCAGCCAGTCACCGGGCCTCGGAAATCAGCCCCAGCATTTT
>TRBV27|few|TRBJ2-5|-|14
CASSSGVRWETQYF
TGTGCCAGCAGTTCCGGGGTCCGTTGGGAGACCCAGTACTTC
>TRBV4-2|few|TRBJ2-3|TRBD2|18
CASSQKVPSGALTDTQYF
TGTGCCAGCAGCCAAAAGGTGCCTAGCGGGGCCCTTACAGATACGCAGTATTTT
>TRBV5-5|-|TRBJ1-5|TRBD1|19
CASSFRDSMELSLNQPQHF
TGTGCCAGCAGCTTTAGGGACAGCATGGAACTTTCCCTCAATCAGCCCCAGCATTTT
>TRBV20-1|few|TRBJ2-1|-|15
CSAREGGPVYNEQFF
TGCAGTGCTAGAGAGGGGGGGCCCGTCTACAATGAGCAGTTCTTC
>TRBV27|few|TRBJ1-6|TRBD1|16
CASSLRGSSYNSPLHF
TGTGCCAGCAGTCTCAGGGGGAGCTCCTATAATTCACCCCTCCACTTT
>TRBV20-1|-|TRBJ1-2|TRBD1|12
CSASQQGDGYTF
TGCAGTGCTAGTCAGCAGGGGGATGGCTACACCTTC
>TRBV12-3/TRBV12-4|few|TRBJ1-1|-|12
CASSLEAAEAFF
TGTGCCAGCAGTTTAGAAGCAGCTGAAGCTTTCTTT
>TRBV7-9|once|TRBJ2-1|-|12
CASSLNLDEQFF
TGTGCCAGCAGCTTAAATCTCGATGAGCAGTTCTTC
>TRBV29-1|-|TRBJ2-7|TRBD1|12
CSVEEQGWEQYF
TGCAGCGTTGAAGAACAGGGGTGGGAGCAGTACTTC
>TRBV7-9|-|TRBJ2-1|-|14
CASSHSWGGNEQFF
TGTGCCAGCAGTCATTCCTGGGGTGGCAATGAGCAGTTCTTC
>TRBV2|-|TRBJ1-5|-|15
CASSPPGPINQPQHF
TGTGCCAGCAGTCCTCCGGGACCGATCAATCAGCCCCAGCATTTT
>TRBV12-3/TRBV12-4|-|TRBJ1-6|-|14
CATTLGAGNSPLHF
TGTGCCACTACCCTTGGGGCTGGAAATTCACCCCTCCACTTT
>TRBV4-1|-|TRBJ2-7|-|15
CASSQAPGGKEEQYF
TGCGCCAGCAGCCAGGCGCCAGGGGGGAAGGAGGAGCAGTACTTC
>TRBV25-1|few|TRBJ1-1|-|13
CASSRGSNTEAFF
TGTGCCAGCAGTAGGGGGTCTAACACTGAAGCTTTCTTT
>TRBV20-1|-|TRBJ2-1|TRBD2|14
CSALGLAGGYEQFF
TGCAGTGCTTTGGGACTAGCGGGAGGGTATGAGCAGTTCTTC
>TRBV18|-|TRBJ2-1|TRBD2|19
CASSPVLPTGTSGNNKQFF
TGTGCCAGCTCACCGGTGCTTCCAACCGGGACTAGCGGTAACAATAAGCAGTTCTTC
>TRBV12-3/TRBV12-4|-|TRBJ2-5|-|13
CASSRDGGGDQYF
TGTGCCAGCAGCCGGGACGGGGGTGGAGACCAGTACTTC
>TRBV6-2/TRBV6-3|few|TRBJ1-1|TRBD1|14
CASGRTGRYTEAFF
TGTGCCAGCGGCAGGACAGGGCGGTACACTGAAGCTTTCTTT
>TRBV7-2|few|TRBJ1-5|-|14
CASSLGVISQPQHF
TGTGCCAGCAGCTTAGGGGTGATCTCACAGCCCCAGCATTTT
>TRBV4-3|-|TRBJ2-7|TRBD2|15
CASSHSRDYFYEQYF
TGCGCCAGCAGCCACTCAAGGGACTACTTCTACGAGCAGTACTTC
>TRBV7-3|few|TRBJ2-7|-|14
CASSPYGGTYEQYF
TGTGCCAGCAGCCCATACGGCGGTACCTACGAGCAGTACTTC
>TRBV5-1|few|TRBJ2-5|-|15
CASSLGHGLEETQYF
TGCGCCAGCAGCTTGGGGCATGGACTGGAAGAGACCCAGTACTTC
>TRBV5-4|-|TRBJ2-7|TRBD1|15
CASSFGDRVFYEQYF
TGTGCCAGCAGCTTTGGGGACAGGGTTTTCTACGAGCAGTACTTC
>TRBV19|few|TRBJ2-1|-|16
CASSIGLVGSYNEQFF
TGTGCCAGTAGTATAGGGTTGGTAGGGTCCTACAATGAGCAGTTCTTC
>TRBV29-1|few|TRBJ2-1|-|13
CSVGVGGYNEQFF
TGCAGCGTTGGTGTGGGGGGTTACAATGAGCAGTTCTTC
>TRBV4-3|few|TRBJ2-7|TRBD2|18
CASSQDLTRGRSSYEQYF
TGCGCCAGCAGCCAAGATTTGACTCGCGGGAGATCGTCCTACGAGCAGTACTTC
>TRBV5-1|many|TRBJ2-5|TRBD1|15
CASSVKRQGRETQYF
TGCGCCAGCAGCGTGAAAAGACAGGGACGAGAGACCCAGTACTTC
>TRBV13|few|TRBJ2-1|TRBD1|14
CASSPTSTGNEQFF
TGTGCCAGCAGTCCTACCTCGACAGGGAACGAGCAGTTCTTC
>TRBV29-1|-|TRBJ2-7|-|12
CSVEEGRGEQYF
TGCAGCGTTGAGGAGGGTAGGGGCGAGCAGTACTTC
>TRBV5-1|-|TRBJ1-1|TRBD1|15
CASSTDRGLNTEAFF
TGCGCCAGCAGCACCGACAGGGGGCTGAACACTGAAGCTTTCTTT
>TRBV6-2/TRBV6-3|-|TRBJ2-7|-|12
CASSYSSGEQYF
TGTGCCAGCAGTTACTCTTCTGGCGAGCAGTACTTC
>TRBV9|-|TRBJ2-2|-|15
CASSVVQGNTGELFF
TGTGCCAGCAGCGTAGTACAGGGGAACACCGGGGAGCTGTTTTTT
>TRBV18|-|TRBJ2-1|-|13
CASSLKEGNEQFF
TGTGCCAGCTCACTTAAAGAGGGCAATGAGCAGTTCTTC
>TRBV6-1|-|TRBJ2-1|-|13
CASSGDRRREQFF
TGTGCCAGCAGTGGGGACCGCCGGAGGGAGCAGTTCTTC
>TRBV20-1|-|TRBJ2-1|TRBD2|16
CSARPWTSGTNNEQFF
TGCAGTGCTAGACCCTGGACTAGCGGGACGAACAATGAGCAGTTCTTC
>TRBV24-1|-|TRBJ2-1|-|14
CATSDFAGVHEQFF
TGTGCCACCAGTGATTTCGCAGGGGTGCATGAGCAGTTCTTC
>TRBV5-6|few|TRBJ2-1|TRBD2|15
CASSLLAGENSEQFF
TGTGCCAGCAGCCTACTAGCGGGAGAAAATAGTGAGCAGTTCTTC
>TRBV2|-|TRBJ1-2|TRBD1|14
CASSVGQGASGYTF
TGTGCCAGCAGTGTAGGACAGGGGGCTAGTGGCTACACCTTC
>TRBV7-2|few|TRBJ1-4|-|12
CASSLGGSRLFF
TGTGCCAGCAGCCTGGGGGGCAGCAGGCTGTTTTTT
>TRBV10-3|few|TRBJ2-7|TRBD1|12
CAIGQGADEQYF
TGTGCCATCGGACAGGGGGCTGATGAGCAGTACTTC
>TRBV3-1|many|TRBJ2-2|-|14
CASSQTGRAGELFF
TGTGCCAGCAGCCAGACAGGACGTGCCGGGGAGCTGTTTTTT
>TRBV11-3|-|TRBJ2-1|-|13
CASSSPPWNEQFF
TGTGCCAGCAGCTCCCCGCCTTGGAATGAGCAGTTCTTC
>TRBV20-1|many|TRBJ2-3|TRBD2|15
CSASLAGGRTDTQYF
TGCAGTGCTTCACTAGCGGGGGGTCGCACAGATACGCAGTATTTT
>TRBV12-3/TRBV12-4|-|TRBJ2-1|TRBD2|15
CASTPREASYNEQFF
TGTGCCAGCACCCCGCGGGAGGCCTCCTACAATGAGCAGTTCTTC
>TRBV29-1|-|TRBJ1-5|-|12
CSVASANQPQHF
TGCAGCGTTGCATCGGCTAATCAGCCCCAGCATTTT
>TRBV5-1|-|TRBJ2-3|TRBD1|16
CASSRRTGSTTDTQYF
TGCGCCAGCAGCCGTAGGACAGGGTCCACCACAGATACGCAGTATTTT
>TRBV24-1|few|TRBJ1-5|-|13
CATSDLSYQPQHF
TGTGCCACCAGTGATTTGAGCTATCAGCCCCAGCATTTT
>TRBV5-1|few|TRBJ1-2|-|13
CASSLGQGSGYTF
TGCGCCAGCAGCTTAGGGCAGGGTTCGGGCTACACCTTC
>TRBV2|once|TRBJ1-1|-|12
CASRLSRGEAFF
TGTGCCAGCAGACTATCACGGGGGGAGGCTTTCTTT
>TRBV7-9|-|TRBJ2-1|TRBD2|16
CASSLSRLAGRDEQFF
TGTGCCAGCAGCTTATCGAGACTAGCGGGAAGGGATGAGCAGTTCTTC
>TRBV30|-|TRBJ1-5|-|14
CAWSVGPSNQPQHF
TGTGCCTGGAGTGTGGGGCCGAGCAATCAGCCCCAGCATTTT